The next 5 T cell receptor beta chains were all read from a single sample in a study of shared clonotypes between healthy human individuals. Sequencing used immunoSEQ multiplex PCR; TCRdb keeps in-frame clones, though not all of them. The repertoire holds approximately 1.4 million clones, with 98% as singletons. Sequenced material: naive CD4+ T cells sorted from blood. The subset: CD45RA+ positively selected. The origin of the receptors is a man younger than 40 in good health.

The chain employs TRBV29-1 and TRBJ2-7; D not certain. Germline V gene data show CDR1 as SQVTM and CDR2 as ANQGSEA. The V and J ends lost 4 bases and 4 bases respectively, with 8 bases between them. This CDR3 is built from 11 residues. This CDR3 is CSVGHTYEQYF. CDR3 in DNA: TGCAGCGTTGGTCACACATACGAGCAGTACTTC.

CDR3 in amino acids: CASSMRGTPYEQYF. DNA for the CDR3: TGCGCCAGCAGCATGAGGGGGACCCCCTACGAGCAGTACTTC. The gene calls are TRBV5-1 and TRBJ2-7; tentatively, D is TRBD1 (6 bases). V was pared by 4 bases and J by 2 bases, with 13 bases between. The CDR3 sequence is 14 residues long. Per the germline V gene, CDR1 is SGHRS and CDR2 is YFSETQ.

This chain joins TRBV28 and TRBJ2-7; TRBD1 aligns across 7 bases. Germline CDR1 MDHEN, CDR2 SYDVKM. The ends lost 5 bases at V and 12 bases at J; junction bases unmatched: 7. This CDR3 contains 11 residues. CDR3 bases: TGTGCCAGCAGTAATCGACAGGGTGTGTACTTC. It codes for CASSNRQGVYF.

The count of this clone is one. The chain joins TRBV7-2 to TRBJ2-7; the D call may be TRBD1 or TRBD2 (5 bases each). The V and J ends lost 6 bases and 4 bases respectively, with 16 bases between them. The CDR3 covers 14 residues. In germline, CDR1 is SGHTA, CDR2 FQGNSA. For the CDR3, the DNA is TGTGCCAGCAGGAGGAATGGGGGATCATACGAGCAGTACTTC. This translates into CASRRNGGSYEQYF.

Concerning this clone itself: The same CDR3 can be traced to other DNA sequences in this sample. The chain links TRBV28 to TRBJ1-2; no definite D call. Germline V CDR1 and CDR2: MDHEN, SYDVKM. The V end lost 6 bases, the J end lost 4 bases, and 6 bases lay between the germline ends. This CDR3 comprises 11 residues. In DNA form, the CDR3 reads TGTGCCAGCAGCCCGAGCTATGGCTACACCTTC. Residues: CASSPSYGYTF.